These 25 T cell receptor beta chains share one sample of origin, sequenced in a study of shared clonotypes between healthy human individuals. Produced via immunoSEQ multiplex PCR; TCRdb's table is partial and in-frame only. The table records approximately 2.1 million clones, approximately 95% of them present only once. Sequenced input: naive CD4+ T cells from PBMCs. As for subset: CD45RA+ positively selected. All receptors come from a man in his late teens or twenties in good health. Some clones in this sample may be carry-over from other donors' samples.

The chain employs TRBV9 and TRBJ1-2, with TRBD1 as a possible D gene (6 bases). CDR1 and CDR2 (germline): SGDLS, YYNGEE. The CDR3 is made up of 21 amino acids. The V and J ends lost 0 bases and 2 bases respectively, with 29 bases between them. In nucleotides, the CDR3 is TGTGCCAGCAGCGTAGATTGGTTGGAGGCTCTCGGACAGACGAAAAACTATGGCTACACCTTC. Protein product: CASSVDWLEALGQTKNYGYTF.

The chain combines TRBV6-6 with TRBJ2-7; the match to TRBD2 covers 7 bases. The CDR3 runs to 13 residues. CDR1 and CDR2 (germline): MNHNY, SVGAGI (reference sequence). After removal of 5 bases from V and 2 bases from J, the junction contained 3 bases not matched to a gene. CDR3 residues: CASSTREAYEQYF. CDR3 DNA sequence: TGTGCCAGCAGTACCCGGGAGGCCTACGAGCAGTACTTC.

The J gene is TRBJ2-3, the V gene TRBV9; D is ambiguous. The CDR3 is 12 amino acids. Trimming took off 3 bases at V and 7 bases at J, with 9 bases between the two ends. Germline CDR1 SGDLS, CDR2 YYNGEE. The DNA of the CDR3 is TGTGCCAGCAGCGCCGAGTTAAATACGCAGTATTTT. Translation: CASSAELNTQYF.

The CDR3 is CASSGTGTAYEQYF. In nucleotides, the CDR3 is TGTGCCAGCAGCGGGACCGGGACAGCCTACGAGCAGTACTTC. The V and J genes are TRBV5-4 and TRBJ2-7, with 7 bases fitting TRBD1. In germline, CDR1 is SGHNT, CDR2 YYREEE (reference sequence). This CDR3 is built from 14 residues. The V and J ends lost 4 bases and 2 bases, in that order; junction bases with no gene match: 6.

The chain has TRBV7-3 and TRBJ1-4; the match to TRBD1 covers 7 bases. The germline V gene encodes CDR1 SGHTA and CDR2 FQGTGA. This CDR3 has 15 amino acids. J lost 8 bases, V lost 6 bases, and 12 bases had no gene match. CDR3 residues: CASRSQGSSGEKLFF. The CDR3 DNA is TGTGCCAGCAGATCACAGGGGTCTTCCGGCGAAAAACTGTTTTTT.

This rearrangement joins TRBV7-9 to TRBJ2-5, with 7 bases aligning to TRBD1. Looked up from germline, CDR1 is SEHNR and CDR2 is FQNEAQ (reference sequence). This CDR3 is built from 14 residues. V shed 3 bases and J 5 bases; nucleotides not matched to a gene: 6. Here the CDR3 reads CASSFTGVVETQYF. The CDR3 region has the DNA TGTGCCAGCAGCTTCACAGGGGTGGTGGAGACCCAGTACTTC.

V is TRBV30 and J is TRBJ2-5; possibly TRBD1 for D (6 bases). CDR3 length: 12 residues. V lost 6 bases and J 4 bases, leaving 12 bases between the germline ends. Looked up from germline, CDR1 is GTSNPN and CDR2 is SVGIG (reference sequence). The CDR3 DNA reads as TGTGCCTGCCGCCGACAGGCAGAGACCCAGTACTTC. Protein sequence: CACRRQAETQYF.

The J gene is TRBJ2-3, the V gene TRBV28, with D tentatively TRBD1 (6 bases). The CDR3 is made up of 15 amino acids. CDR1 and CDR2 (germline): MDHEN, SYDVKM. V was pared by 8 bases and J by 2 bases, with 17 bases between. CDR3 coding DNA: TGTGCCAGCTATCAGGGGTCCCTACCCACAGATACGCAGTATTTT. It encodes CASYQGSLPTDTQYF. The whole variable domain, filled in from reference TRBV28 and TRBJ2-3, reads DVKVTQSSRYLVKRTGEKVFLECVQDMDHENMFWYRQDPGLGLRLIYFSYDVKMKEKGDIPEGYSVSREKKERFSLILESASTNQTSMYLCASYQGSLPTDTQYFGPGTRLTVL.

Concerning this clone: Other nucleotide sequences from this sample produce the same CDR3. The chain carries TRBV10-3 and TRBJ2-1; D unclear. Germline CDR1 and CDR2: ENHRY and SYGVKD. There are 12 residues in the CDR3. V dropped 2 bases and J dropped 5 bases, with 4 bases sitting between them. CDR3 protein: CAISERDNEQFF. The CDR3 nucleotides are TGTGCCATCAGTGAGAGGGACAATGAGCAGTTCTTC.

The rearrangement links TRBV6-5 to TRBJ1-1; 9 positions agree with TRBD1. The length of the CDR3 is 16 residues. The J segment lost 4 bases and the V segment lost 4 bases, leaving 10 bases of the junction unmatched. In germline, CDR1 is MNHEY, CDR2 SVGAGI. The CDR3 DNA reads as TGTGCCAGCAGTTTCGTGGGACAGGGAAGGAGCACTGAAGCTTTCTTT. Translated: CASSFVGQGRSTEAFF.

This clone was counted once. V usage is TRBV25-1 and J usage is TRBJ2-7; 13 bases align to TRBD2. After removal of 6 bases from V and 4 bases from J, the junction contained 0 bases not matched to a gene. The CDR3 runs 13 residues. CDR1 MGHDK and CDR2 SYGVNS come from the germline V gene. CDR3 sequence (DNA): TGTGCCAGCAGACTAGCGGGAGGGTACGAGCAGTACTTC. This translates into CASRLAGGYEQYF.

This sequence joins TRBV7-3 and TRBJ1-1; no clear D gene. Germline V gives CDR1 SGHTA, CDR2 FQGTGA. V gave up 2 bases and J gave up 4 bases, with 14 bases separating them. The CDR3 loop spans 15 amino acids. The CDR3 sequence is CASSLYPALGTEAFF. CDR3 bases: TGTGCCAGCAGCTTATATCCGGCCCTGGGCACTGAAGCTTTCTTT.

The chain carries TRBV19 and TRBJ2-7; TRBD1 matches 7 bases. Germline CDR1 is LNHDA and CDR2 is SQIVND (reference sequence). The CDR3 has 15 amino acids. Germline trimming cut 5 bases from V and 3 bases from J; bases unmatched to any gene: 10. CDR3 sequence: CASSALAGGIYEQYF. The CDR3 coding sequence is TGTGCCAGTAGTGCGCTAGCAGGGGGTATCTACGAGCAGTACTTC.

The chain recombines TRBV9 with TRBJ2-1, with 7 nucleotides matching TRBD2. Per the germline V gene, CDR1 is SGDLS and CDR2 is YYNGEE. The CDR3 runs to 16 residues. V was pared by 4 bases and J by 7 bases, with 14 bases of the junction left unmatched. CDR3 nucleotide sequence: TGTGCCAGCAGCTCTTCCGTGGCTAGCGGCTATAATGAGCAGTTCTTC. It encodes CASSSSVASGYNEQFF.

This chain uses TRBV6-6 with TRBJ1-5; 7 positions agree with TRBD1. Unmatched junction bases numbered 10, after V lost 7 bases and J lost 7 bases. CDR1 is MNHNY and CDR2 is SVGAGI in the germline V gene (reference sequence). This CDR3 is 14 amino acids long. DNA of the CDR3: TGTGCCAGCACCCTAGAGGGGGCAAGGCAGCCCCAGCATTTT. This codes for CASTLEGARQPQHF.

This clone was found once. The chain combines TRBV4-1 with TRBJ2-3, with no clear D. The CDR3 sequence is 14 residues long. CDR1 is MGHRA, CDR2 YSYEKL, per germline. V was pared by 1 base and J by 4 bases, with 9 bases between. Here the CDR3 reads CASSQGASADTQYF. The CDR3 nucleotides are TGCGCCAGCAGCCAAGGGGCCTCGGCAGATACGCAGTATTTT.

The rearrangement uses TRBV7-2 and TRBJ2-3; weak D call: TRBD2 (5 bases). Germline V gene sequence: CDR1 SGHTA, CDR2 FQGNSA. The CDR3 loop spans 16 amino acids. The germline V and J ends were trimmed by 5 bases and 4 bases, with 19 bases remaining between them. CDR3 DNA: TGTGCCAGCAGCCGACGGCTCCTCGACGGGGCAGATACGCAGTATTTT. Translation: CASSRRLLDGADTQYF.

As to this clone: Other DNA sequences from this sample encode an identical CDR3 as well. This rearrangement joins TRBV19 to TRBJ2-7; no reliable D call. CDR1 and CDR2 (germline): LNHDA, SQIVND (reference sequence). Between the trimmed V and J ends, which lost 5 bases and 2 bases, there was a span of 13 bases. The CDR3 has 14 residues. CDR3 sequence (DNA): TGTGCCAGTAGTGTAGGTACCGGCCCCTACGAGCAGTACTTC. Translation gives CASSVGTGPYEQYF.

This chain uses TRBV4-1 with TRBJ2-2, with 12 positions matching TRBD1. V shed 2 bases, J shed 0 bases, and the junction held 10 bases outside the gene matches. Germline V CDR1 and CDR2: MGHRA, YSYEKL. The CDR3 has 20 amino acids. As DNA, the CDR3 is TGCGCCAGCAGCCAACGGCGGGACAGGGGGCACCTTACGAACACCGGGGAGCTGTTTTTT. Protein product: CASSQRRDRGHLTNTGELFF.

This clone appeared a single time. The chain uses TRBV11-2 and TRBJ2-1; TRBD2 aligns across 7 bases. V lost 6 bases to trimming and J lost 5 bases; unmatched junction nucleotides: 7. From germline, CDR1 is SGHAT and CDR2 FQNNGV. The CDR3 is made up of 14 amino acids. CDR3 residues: CASRGWGGHNEQFF. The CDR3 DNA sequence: TGTGCCAGCAGGGGGTGGGGAGGGCACAATGAGCAGTTCTTC.

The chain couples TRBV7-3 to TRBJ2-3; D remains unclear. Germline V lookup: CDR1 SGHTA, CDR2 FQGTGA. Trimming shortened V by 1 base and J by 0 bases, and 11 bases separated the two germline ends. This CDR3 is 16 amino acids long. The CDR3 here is CASSLRGRRSTDTQYF. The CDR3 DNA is TGTGCCAGCAGCTTAAGAGGCAGGAGAAGCACAGATACGCAGTATTTT.

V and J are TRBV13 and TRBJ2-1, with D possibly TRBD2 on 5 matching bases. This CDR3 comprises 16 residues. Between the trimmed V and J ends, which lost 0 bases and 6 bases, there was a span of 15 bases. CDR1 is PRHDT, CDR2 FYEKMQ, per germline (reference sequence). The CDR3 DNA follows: TGTGCCAGCAGCTTAGGCCTGGGAGCAGCCCTCAATGAGCAGTTCTTC. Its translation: CASSLGLGAALNEQFF.

CDR3 sequence: CASSLGGSAPPYNEQFF. The CDR3 bases are TGTGCCAGCAGCTTAGGGGGTAGCGCCCCACCCTACAATGAGCAGTTCTTC. V is TRBV11-3 and J is TRBJ2-1; D is perhaps TRBD2 (5 bases). Trimming removed 1 base at V and 2 bases at J, with 15 bases between. This CDR3 has 17 amino acids. Germline assignment: CDR1 SGHNT and CDR2 YENEEA.

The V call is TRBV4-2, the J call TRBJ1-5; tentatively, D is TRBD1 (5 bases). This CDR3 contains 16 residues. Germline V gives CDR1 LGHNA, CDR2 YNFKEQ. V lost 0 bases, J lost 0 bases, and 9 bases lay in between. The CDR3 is CASSQDGAGSNQPQHF. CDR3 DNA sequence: TGTGCCAGCAGCCAAGATGGGGCAGGTAGCAATCAGCCCCAGCATTTT.

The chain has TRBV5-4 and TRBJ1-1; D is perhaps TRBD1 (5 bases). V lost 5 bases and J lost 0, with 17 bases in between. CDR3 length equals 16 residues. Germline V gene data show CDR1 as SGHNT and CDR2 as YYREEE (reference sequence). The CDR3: CASRTGGANMNTEAFF. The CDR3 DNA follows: TGTGCCAGCAGGACCGGCGGGGCGAACATGAACACTGAAGCTTTCTTT.